What follows are 24 T cell receptor beta chains derived from one specimen sequenced in a study of T cell repertoires in cytomegalovirus infection. Their antigens are not known. Each CDR3 protein is one row after TCRdb ran MiXCR on the reads. The sample has 900,000 to 950,000 distinct CDR3 sequences; about a third are singletons. The input for sequencing was cultured CD8+ T cells from PBMCs, taken from culture after CMV antigen stimulation. Every receptor here comes from a human donor in good health (CMV status not recorded). Some clones in this sample may be carry-over from other donors' samples.

This sequence joins TRBV2 and TRBJ1-5; TRBD1 might be the D (6 bases). CDR3 length: 15 residues. Trimming removed 4 bases from V and 6 bases from J, with 16 bases in between. Germline CDR1 reads SNHLY; CDR2 reads FYNNEI. The chain's CDR3 is CASSAGRGYGQPQHF. CDR3 coding DNA: TGTGCCAGCAGTGCGGGCAGGGGATACGGTCAGCCCCAGCATTTT. The full variable domain, in which reference TRBV2 and TRBJ1-5 provide the parts outside the CDR3, is EPEVTQTPSHQVTQMGQEVILRCVPISNHLYFYWYRQILGQKVEFLVSFYNNEISEKSEIFDDQFSVERPDGSNFTLKIRSTKLEDSAMYFCASSAGRGYGQPQHFGDGTRLSIL.

This clonotype was counted ten times or more. The chain couples TRBV7-6 to TRBJ1-1; 11 bases fit TRBD1. Germline lookup yields CDR1 SGHVS and CDR2 FNYEAQ. The J segment lost 3 bases and the V segment lost 2 bases, leaving 8 bases of the junction unmatched. CDR3 size: 17 residues. In nucleotides, the CDR3 is TGTGCCAGCAGCTTATCGGGACAGGGGGTGGGGTACACTGAAGCTTTCTTT. This codes for CASSLSGQGVGYTEAFF.

Only a few counts were recorded for this clonotype. The V call is TRBV7-3, the J call TRBJ1-1; 9 positions match TRBD1. This CDR3 comprises 19 residues. V gave up 4 bases and J gave up 1 base; unmatched junction bases: 16. Germline CDR1 SGHTA, CDR2 FQGTGA. The CDR3 spells CASSSLLQGARWKNTEAFF. DNA for the CDR3: TGTGCCAGCAGCTCCCTCTTACAGGGGGCGCGGTGGAAGAACACTGAAGCTTTCTTT.

This clonotype appeared a few times. This sequence joins TRBV20-1 and TRBJ2-5; 11 bases line up with TRBD2. Per germline, CDR1 DFQATT and CDR2 SNEGSKA (reference sequence). J was trimmed by 3 bases and V by 0 bases; bases with no gene match: 6. The CDR3 consists of 16 residues. In DNA, the CDR3 is TGCAGTGCTAGAGACCCGTTAGCGGGGGGGAAAGAGACCCAGTACTTC. This encodes CSARDPLAGGKETQYF.

This clonotype was counted at least ten times. The chain has TRBV28 and TRBJ2-7, with a weak D call TRBD1 (5 bases). V lost 2 bases, J lost 3 bases, and 5 bases lay in between. The CDR3 extends over 12 amino acids. Germline CDR1 MDHEN, CDR2 SYDVKM. CDR3: CASSLRGYEQYV. CDR3 coding DNA: TGTGCCAGCAGTTTAAGGGGCTACGAGCAGTACGTC.

The table lists this clonotype with a few counts. The V gene is TRBV15, the J gene TRBJ2-7; 8 bases are shared with TRBD1. Germline V gene data show CDR1 as LNHNV and CDR2 as YYDKDF (reference sequence). The CDR3 extends over 14 amino acids. V lost 5 bases and J lost 3; bases outside the gene matches: 6. CDR3 residues: CATSPDRGGYEQYF. CDR3 DNA sequence: TGTGCCACCAGCCCAGACAGGGGCGGCTACGAGCAGTACTTC.

The sample holds many counts of this clonotype. This rearrangement joins TRBV28 to TRBJ2-7; no definite D call. CDR1 and CDR2 (germline): MDHEN, SYDVKM. The V end lost 3 bases, the J end lost 0 bases, and 6 bases lay between the germline ends. The CDR3 runs to 13 residues. The CDR3 here is CASSFPGSYEQYV. DNA for the CDR3: TGTGCCAGCAGTTTCCCCGGCTCCTACGAGCAGTACGTC.

This clonotype was seen a handful of times. This chain uses TRBV4-1 with TRBJ2-1; D call uncertain. The CDR3 loop spans 15 amino acids. Trimming removed 4 bases from V and 0 bases from J, with 10 bases in between. CDR1 is MGHRA and CDR2 is YSYEKL in the germline V gene. CDR3 loop: CASSPSIPSYNEQFF. In DNA, the CDR3 is TGCGCCAGCAGCCCAAGCATTCCCTCCTACAATGAGCAGTTCTTC.

This chain links TRBV25-1 with TRBJ1-6; unclear D gene. CDR1 and CDR2 (germline): MGHDK, SYGVNS. The CDR3 extends over 15 amino acids. Trimming took 2 bases from V and 8 from J, leaving 13 bases between them. This chain's CDR3 is CASSETGRIHSPLHF. CDR3 in DNA: TGTGCCAGCAGTGAAACTGGACGGATACATTCACCCCTCCACTTT.

This clonotype was seen at least ten times. The chain combines TRBV7-9 with TRBJ1-1; D is ambiguous. Germline assignment: CDR1 SEHNR and CDR2 FQNEAQ (reference sequence). V was pared by 4 bases and J by 10 bases, with 16 bases between. The CDR3 extends over 13 amino acids. CDR3 region: CASSSSSGFRAFF. CDR3 nucleotides: TGTGCCAGCAGCTCCTCTTCGGGATTCCGAGCTTTCTTT.

This chain connects TRBV27 to TRBJ2-5; 9 bases line up with TRBD1. This CDR3 region has 15 residues. The germline V gene encodes CDR1 MNHEY and CDR2 SMNVEV (reference sequence). Trimming removed 5 bases from V and 4 bases from J; junction bases left unmatched: 8. CDR3 coding DNA: TGTGCCAGCAGTCCTGACAGGGGGATGAGAGAGACCCAGTACTTC. It codes for CASSPDRGMRETQYF.

The chain carries TRBV7-9 and TRBJ2-2; D is ambiguous. The germline gives CDR1 SEHNR, CDR2 FQNEAQ (reference sequence). The germline V and J ends were trimmed by 8 bases and 0 bases, with 13 bases remaining between them. The CDR3 spans 15 residues. In DNA, the CDR3 is TGTGCCAGCGGCCCCGTTAGGGCGAACACCGGGGAGCTGTTTTTT. This encodes CASGPVRANTGELFF.

This clonotype was picked up a small number of times. The rearrangement uses TRBV20-1 and TRBJ2-1, with D tentatively TRBD2 (6 bases). Germline assignment: CDR1 DFQATT and CDR2 SNEGSKA (reference sequence). The CDR3 is made up of 14 amino acids. V was trimmed by 5 bases and J by 0 bases, leaving 11 bases between them. This chain's CDR3 is CSAGRGSSYNEQFF. DNA for the CDR3: TGCAGTGCTGGGCGGGGAAGCTCCTACAATGAGCAGTTCTTC.

The chain combines TRBV27 with TRBJ2-2; TRBD2 agrees at 11 bases. CDR3 length: 17 residues. Trimming cost V 4 bases and J 4 bases; bases outside gene matches: 8. CDR1 is MNHEY, CDR2 SMNVEV, per germline (reference sequence). The CDR3 loop is CASSSVFSGGATGELFF. The CDR3 region has the DNA TGTGCCAGCAGTTCTGTTTTTAGCGGGGGGGCCACCGGGGAGCTGTTTTTT.

This clonotype was seen a few times. CDR3 DNA sequence: TGTGCCAGCAGCTTAAACCCCGGGACCCCAGAGACCCAGTACTTC. This encodes CASSLNPGTPETQYF. The rearrangement joins TRBV7-9 to TRBJ2-5; D may correspond to TRBD1 or TRBD2 (5 bases each). The CDR3 covers 15 residues. V lost 2 bases and J lost 4, with 14 bases in between. Germline CDR1 is SEHNR and CDR2 is FQNEAQ (reference sequence).

Many counts were recorded for this clonotype. The chain links TRBV7-2 to TRBJ2-2, with D unclear. This CDR3 region has 14 residues. Germline V gives CDR1 SGHTA, CDR2 FQGNSA. V gave up 8 bases and J gave up 2 bases, with 12 bases separating them. The DNA for the CDR3 is TGTGCCAGCTGCAGCACGGGTAACACCGGGGAGCTGTTTTTT. Amino acids: CASCSTGNTGELFF.

This clonotype was recorded many times. As DNA, the CDR3 is TGTGCCAGCAGTCCAGCCTTTACTCTGAACACTGAAGCTTTCTTT. Protein sequence: CASSPAFTLNTEAFF. The chain employs TRBV12-3 or TRBV12-4 and TRBJ1-1; D not resolved. CDR3 length: 15 amino acids. Between the trimmed V and J ends, which lost 5 bases and 0 bases, there was a span of 13 bases.

Ten or more counts support this clonotype. The chain recombines TRBV7-8 with TRBJ2-2; TRBD2 matches at 7 bases. V lost 5 bases to trimming and J lost 4 bases; unmatched junction nucleotides: 10. Germline V CDR1 and CDR2: SGHVS, FQNEAQ. The CDR3 has 16 residues. The CDR3 sequence: CASSPWEGTSTGELFF. CDR3 DNA sequence: TGTGCCAGCAGCCCGTGGGAGGGGACTTCCACCGGGGAGCTGTTTTTT.

For this clonotype: The junction departs from germline at one end; a sequencing error may be responsible. V usage is TRBV10-3 and J usage is TRBJ1-1; maybe TRBD1 (5 bases). This CDR3 has 14 residues. Germline CDR1 ENHRY, CDR2 SYGVKD. The CDR3 DNA follows: TGTACCATCAGTGAGTCGGGGGACTCCGTGCTTGCTTTCTTT. As protein: CTISESGDSVLAFF.

This clonotype has a single count. This sequence joins TRBV7-8 and TRBJ2-5; D possibly corresponds to TRBD1 (5 bases). V gave up 0 bases and J gave up 2 bases, with 13 bases separating them. The germline gives CDR1 SGHVS, CDR2 FQNEAQ. The CDR3 has 16 residues. The chain's CDR3 is CASSLATVGAQETQYF. CDR3 nucleotide sequence: TGTGCCAGCAGCTTAGCTACTGTAGGGGCACAAGAGACCCAGTACTTC. The full variable domain, in which reference TRBV7-8 and TRBJ2-5 provide the parts outside the CDR3, is GAGVSQSPRYKVAKRGQDVALRCDPISGHVSLFWYQQALGQGPEFLTYFQNEAQLDKSGLPSDRFFAERPEGSVSTLKIQRTQQEDSAVYLCASSLATVGAQETQYFGPGTRLLVL.

This clonotype was detected many times. The chain couples TRBV7-9 to TRBJ1-1; TRBD1 matches at 9 bases. The CDR3 spans 15 residues. The V gene end was trimmed by 3 bases and the J gene end by 10 bases; junction bases not matched to a gene: 12. From germline, CDR1 is SEHNR and CDR2 FQNEAQ (reference sequence). CDR3 sequence reads: CASSLGQGRILPAFF. The CDR3 DNA reads TGTGCCAGCAGCTTGGGACAGGGTCGGATCTTACCAGCTTTCTTT.

This clonotype has ten or more counts. CDR3 protein: CASSEAYRGGFNTF. The CDR3 DNA sequence: TGTGCCAGCAGTGAAGCCTACCGAGGGGGTTTTAACACCTTC. This chain joins TRBV6-1 and TRBJ1-2; tentatively, D is TRBD1 (6 bases). This CDR3 is 14 amino acids long. Trimming cost V 0 bases and J 12 bases, with 17 bases left between them. In germline, CDR1 is MNHNS, CDR2 SASEGT.

A few counts support this clonotype. The chain employs TRBV20-1 and TRBJ1-1; no clear D. This CDR3 is 13 amino acids long. CDR1 and CDR2 from the germline V gene are DFQATT and SNEGSKA (reference sequence). With 6 bases removed from V and 1 base from J, the gap between germline ends came to 12 bases. The CDR3 spells CSAEEGWNTEAFF. CDR3 DNA sequence: TGCAGTGCAGAGGAGGGTTGGAACACTGAAGCTTTCTTT.

V gene TRBV5-1 combines with J gene TRBJ2-7; no definite D call. Germline V gene sequence: CDR1 SGHRS, CDR2 YFSETQ. The CDR3 totals 15 residues. V gave up 0 bases and J gave up 6 bases, with 16 bases separating them. In nucleotides, the CDR3 is TGCGCCAGCAGCTTGGACACTGCGAAGTCTGGCGAGCAGTACTTC. Translated: CASSLDTAKSGEQYF.